These 25 T cell receptor beta chains share one sample of origin, sequenced in a study of T cell responses to AZD1222 COVID-19 vaccine. The assay was immunoSEQ multiplex PCR, and TCRdb's table has in-frame clones only and misses some. The data contain 100,000 or so clones, just over 90% of them singletons. Sequencing used peripheral blood, obtained on day 0 of AZD1222 vaccination. The source of these receptors is an adult in good health.

This clone was picked up one time. The chain joins TRBV6-7 to TRBJ1-5, with D uncertain. TRBV6-7 qualifies as an ORF whose function is uncertain. The CDR3 spans 14 residues. With 5 bases removed from V and 11 bases from J, the gap between germline ends came to 19 bases. CDR3 region: CASSPKSEPQTQHF. The CDR3 nucleotides are TGTGCCAGCAGTCCCAAGTCTGAACCCCAAACCCAGCATTTT.

The V and J genes are TRBV28 and TRBJ2-2, with D maybe TRBD2 (6 bases). This CDR3 is 18 amino acids long. Germline CDR1 is MDHEN and CDR2 is SYDVKM. Trimming cost V 1 base and J 0 bases, with 15 bases left between them. CDR3 sequence: CASSLLAGSGPNTGELFF. As DNA, the CDR3 is TGTGCCAGCAGTTTATTGGCGGGGTCTGGACCGAACACCGGGGAGCTGTTTTTT.

Here the CDR3 reads CATSRVGNRVSYEQYF. In DNA, the CDR3 is TGTGCCACCAGCAGAGTGGGGAACAGGGTGAGCTACGAGCAGTACTTC. The chain recombines TRBV15 with TRBJ2-7; tentative D call: TRBD1 (6 bases). Germline CDR1 is LNHNV and CDR2 is YYDKDF (reference sequence). This CDR3 contains 16 residues. Trimming left V 1 base short and J 3 bases short, with 16 bases between.

The V and J genes are TRBV6-5 and TRBJ1-3, with TRBD1 matching 7 bases. This CDR3 is 14 amino acids long. Trimming cost V 7 bases and J 7 bases; bases outside gene matches: 10. The V gene's germline CDR1 is MNHEY and CDR2 SVGAGI. CDR3 residues: CASTLDRFANTIYF. CDR3 nucleotide sequence: TGTGCCAGCACCCTGGACAGGTTTGCGAACACCATATATTTT.

The V call is TRBV5-1, the J call TRBJ2-3, with 8 bases that match TRBD2. The CDR3 has 16 residues. V lost 2 bases and J lost 3; bases outside the gene matches: 8. Germline V CDR1 and CDR2: SGHRS, YFSETQ. The CDR3 sequence is CASSLGSQRGTDTQYF. As DNA, the CDR3 is TGCGCCAGCAGCTTAGGTTCCCAGCGGGGGACAGATACGCAGTATTTT.

The sample holds one count of this clone. This chain uses TRBV5-1 with TRBJ1-2, with D hard to call. Germline V gene lookup returns CDR1 SGHRS and CDR2 YFSETQ. The CDR3 runs to 13 residues. Trimming stripped 2 bases from V and 8 bases from J, with 13 bases between. CDR3 nucleotide sequence: TGCGCCAGCAGCTTACAGAGTGGGGAAGGCTACACCTTC. This codes for CASSLQSGEGYTF. The variable domain in full, completed from reference TRBV5-1 and TRBJ1-2, reads KAGVTQTPRYLIKTRGQQVTLSCSPISGHRSVSWYQQTPGQGLQFLFEYFSETQRNKGNFPGRFSGRQFSNSRSEMNVSTLELGDSALYLCASSLQSGEGYTFGSGTRLTVV.

This clone was observed a single time. The chain recombines TRBV5-1 with TRBJ1-4, with D tentatively TRBD1 (5 bases). The CDR3 length is 15 residues. The germline gives CDR1 SGHRS, CDR2 YFSETQ. V was pared by 1 base and J by 0 bases, with 7 bases between. CDR3 sequence: CASSLQGSTNEKLFF. The DNA for the CDR3 is TGCGCCAGCAGCTTGCAGGGATCAACTAATGAAAAACTGTTTTTT.

J is TRBJ2-3 and V is TRBV5-1; D remains unclear. Trimming stripped 2 bases from V and 6 bases from J, with 13 bases between. CDR3 size: 14 residues. Germline CDR1 is SGHRS and CDR2 is YFSETQ. CDR3 region: CASSLSLRTDTQYF. CDR3 sequence (DNA): TGCGCCAGCAGCTTAAGCCTAAGAACCGATACGCAGTATTTT.

This rearrangement joins TRBV15 to TRBJ2-7, with D possibly matching TRBD2 (6 bases). Germline assignment: CDR1 LNHNV and CDR2 YYDKDF (reference sequence). V lost 4 bases and J 4 bases, leaving 17 bases between the germline ends. The CDR3 is 15 residues long. The CDR3: CATSTWGTEGYEQYF. The CDR3 nucleotides are TGTGCCACCAGCACTTGGGGGACTGAGGGATACGAGCAGTACTTC. Using reference TRBV15 and TRBJ2-7 for the parts outside the CDR3, the full variable domain is DAMVIQNPRYQVTQFGKPVTLSCSQTLNHNVMYWYQQKSSQAPKLLFHYYDKDFNNEADTPDNFQSRRPNTSFCFLDIRSPGLGDTAMYLCATSTWGTEGYEQYFGPGTRLTVT.

This clone showed up just a few times. The genes are TRBV7-2 and TRBJ1-1; no reliable D call. The CDR3 length is 13 residues. Germline lookup yields CDR1 SGHTA and CDR2 FQGNSA. Trimming pared 4 bases from V and 6 bases from J, leaving 12 bases between. The chain's CDR3 is CASSYNGLPEAFF. In nucleotides, the CDR3 is TGTGCCAGCAGCTACAATGGTCTTCCTGAAGCTTTCTTT.

V gene TRBV5-4 combines with J gene TRBJ2-3; D tentatively fits TRBD1 or TRBD2 (6 bases each). Trimming pared 4 bases from V and 0 bases from J, leaving 15 bases between. CDR1 is SGHNT and CDR2 is YYREEE in the germline V gene (reference sequence). This CDR3 is 16 amino acids long. CDR3 protein: CASSPQGGISTDTQYF. DNA for the CDR3: TGTGCCAGCAGCCCGCAAGGGGGGATTAGCACAGATACGCAGTATTTT.

V usage is TRBV5-1 and J usage is TRBJ1-2; D might be TRBD1 (6 bases). CDR3 length equals 14 residues. Trimming took 4 bases from V and 6 from J, leaving 16 bases between them. Per germline, CDR1 SGHRS and CDR2 YFSETQ. CDR3 bases: TGCGCCAGCAGCCCATTCCGGGACAACCATGGCTACACCTTC. Its translation is CASSPFRDNHGYTF.

The V and J genes are TRBV4-1 and TRBJ1-3; no firm D call. The CDR3 covers 14 residues. In germline, CDR1 is MGHRA, CDR2 YSYEKL. The V end lost 0 bases, the J end lost 10 bases, and 13 bases lay between the germline ends. The CDR3 spells CASSQEFEKRTIYF. CDR3 coding DNA: TGCGCCAGCAGCCAAGAATTCGAAAAACGGACCATATATTTT.

The CDR3 nucleotides are TGTGCCAGCAGCCGGGGACGTCTGACACCCCTCCACTTT. This encodes CASSRGRLTPLHF. J is TRBJ1-6 and V is TRBV7-8; TRBD1 is a possible D gene (5 bases). The germline V and J ends were trimmed by 5 bases and 11 bases, with 13 bases remaining between them. The CDR3 loop spans 13 amino acids. In germline, CDR1 is SGHVS, CDR2 FQNEAQ. Looking up the rest from reference TRBV7-8 and TRBJ1-6 gives the full variable domain: GAGVSQSPRYKVAKRGQDVALRCDPISGHVSLFWYQQALGQGPEFLTYFQNEAQLDKSGLPSDRFFAERPEGSVSTLKIQRTQQEDSAVYLCASSRGRLTPLHFGNGTRLTVT.

The gene calls are TRBV27 and TRBJ1-1; a weak D match, TRBD1 (6 bases). Germline V gene data show CDR1 as MNHEY and CDR2 as SMNVEV (reference sequence). Trimming left V 10 bases short and J 1 base short, with 16 bases between. The CDR3 has 14 amino acids. Here the CDR3 reads CATRGFTGNTEAFF. The CDR3 DNA follows: TGTGCCACCAGGGGTTTTACGGGGAACACTGAAGCTTTCTTT.

This chain connects TRBV14 to TRBJ1-1, with D unresolved. The CDR3 consists of 15 residues. Trimming stripped 2 bases from V and 0 bases from J, with 10 bases between. The germline gives CDR1 SGHDN, CDR2 FVKESK. CDR3 DNA: TGTGCCAGCAGCCAACTGCAGCTGATGAACACTGAAGCTTTCTTT. Protein sequence: CASSQLQLMNTEAFF.

This clone was picked up one time. The V call is TRBV15, the J call TRBJ1-1; D call uncertain. The CDR3 consists of 13 residues. The germline V gene has CDR1 LNHNV and CDR2 YYDKDF (reference sequence). Trimming shortened V by 1 base and J by 0 bases, and 3 bases separated the two germline ends. CDR3 sequence (DNA): TGTGCCACCAGCAGAGTGGTGAACACTGAAGCTTTCTTT. Amino acid sequence: CATSRVVNTEAFF.

This clone showed up just once. J is TRBJ2-7 and V is TRBV27; no firm D call. Germline V gene data show CDR1 as MNHEY and CDR2 as SMNVEV (reference sequence). This CDR3 region has 14 residues. V was trimmed by 5 bases and J by 2 bases, leaving 13 bases between them. The CDR3 sequence: CASSPHDTPYEQYF. DNA of the CDR3: TGTGCCAGCAGTCCTCATGACACTCCCTACGAGCAGTACTTC.

The CDR3 sequence is CASSLQGTSNTEAFF. The DNA of the CDR3 is TGTGCCAGCAGCTTACAGGGGACCTCGAACACTGAAGCTTTCTTT. The chain links TRBV7-2 to TRBJ1-1; possibly TRBD1 for D (6 bases). In germline, CDR1 is SGHTA, CDR2 FQGNSA. With 2 bases removed from V and 1 base from J, the gap between germline ends came to 11 bases. The CDR3 loop spans 15 amino acids.

As concerns this clone: It is unclear where the CDR3 begins or ends on the DNA, so no DNA is shown, and the CDR3 is as TCRdb lists it. V gene TRBV7-5 combines with J gene TRBJ1-4. TRBV7-5 is described as a pseudogene. The CDR3 region is 13 residues in length, termini included. The CDR3 spells CVAGGSNNEKLFF.

The chain joins TRBV5-1 to TRBJ1-4; possibly TRBD1 for D (5 bases). There are 15 residues in the CDR3. The germline V gene has CDR1 SGHRS and CDR2 YFSETQ. Trimming pared 4 bases from V and 0 bases from J, leaving 10 bases between. CDR3 nucleotide sequence: TGCGCCAGCAGCCCCGACAGTTCAACTAATGAAAAACTGTTTTTT. It translates to CASSPDSSTNEKLFF.

The V call is TRBV12-3 or TRBV12-4, the J call TRBJ2-3; D gene unclear. Trimming took 6 bases from V and 3 from J, leaving 4 bases between them. CDR3 size: 11 residues. The CDR3 nucleotides are TGTGCCAGCAGCCGAACAGATACGCAGTATTTT. Protein sequence: CASSRTDTQYF.

The sample holds a few counts of this clone. This chain joins TRBV7-9 and TRBJ2-7; 8 nucleotides line up with TRBD1. The germline V gene encodes CDR1 SEHNR and CDR2 FQNEAQ (reference sequence). The CDR3 is 14 amino acids. With V trimmed by 4 bases and J by 3 bases, 5 bases remained unmatched. The CDR3 DNA reads TGTGCCAGCAGCTCCTCGGACAGGGACTACGAGCAGTACTTC. It yields the protein CASSSSDRDYEQYF.

The chain links TRBV30 to TRBJ1-6, with 7 bases identical to TRBD1. The CDR3 is 12 residues long. CDR1 and CDR2 from the germline V gene are GTSNPN and SVGIG (reference sequence). V shed 4 bases, J shed 10 bases, and the junction held 4 bases outside the gene matches. The CDR3 region is CAWTGGNSPLHF. The CDR3 bases are TGTGCCTGGACAGGGGGTAACTCACCCCTCCACTTT.

V and J are TRBV5-1 and TRBJ2-2, with a possible D match to TRBD2 (5 bases). Between the trimmed V and J ends, which lost 0 bases and 3 bases, there was a span of 12 bases. CDR3 length: 16 amino acids. CDR1 and CDR2 from the germline V gene are SGHRS and YFSETQ. CDR3: CASSLGAPGDTGELFF. CDR3 DNA: TGCGCCAGCAGCTTGGGGGCCCCCGGGGACACCGGGGAGCTGTTTTTT.